The source of this T cell receptor beta chain is a study of cytomegalovirus exposure and HLA in healthy donors (dated by TCRdb to the late 2010s). About the study as a whole: According to an earlier analysis of several hundred of the donors, 150 million to 200 million T cells yielded 117 million unique TCR beta sequences and about 280 Gb of sequence data. The number of typed donors differed by locus: about 629-640 for A, B, C, DRB1 and DQB1; some 540 for DQA1; around 610 for DPA1; and about 450 for DPB1. To predict cytomegalovirus infection status, the study combined high-throughput TCR immunosequencing, statistical association of individual TCRs with disease status, and machine learning. Among the roughly 400 genotyped donors, approximately 76% belonged to the genetic ancestry cluster associated with self-reported Caucasian donors. Across around 400 genotyped donors of the cohort, an average of roughly 230,000 unique TCR beta nucleotide sequences per donor were sequenced, and roughly 20% of those sequences were non-productive. Roughly five DR-DQ haplotypes were treated as single units for association and clustering because of strong linkage in the cohort. An early release covering 550 to 650 HLA-typed donors comprised about 310 gigabases of sequencing data and tens of millions of unique TCR sequences. The study aimed to test whether cataloging public T cell receptors could reveal signatures of past pathogen exposure. In an earlier analysis of 550 to 700 of the donors, high-throughput TCR beta sequencing was used to judge whether each TCR beta V gene segment behaved as functional or pseudogenic. Using immunosequencing, the study profiled T cell repertoires from around 670 subjects and related those repertoires to cytomegalovirus serostatus. All discovery cohort repertoires had been generated using a single sequencing platform. Donor age, sex, ethnicity and CMV serostatus were collected together with the repertoire data. HLA typing covered class I and class II loci at four-digit resolution. In a later analysis, previously published TCR beta repertoires from 550 to 700 donors were re-analyzed and high-resolution HLA genotyping was added so that TCR occurrence patterns could be studied. The later analysis used no new phenotypic data to find candidate immune exposures, relying instead on TCR beta sequences and their occurrence across donors. Besides the first cohort of around 700 subjects, a separate validation cohort made up of around 120 different subjects was used. A later genetic analysis took genome-wide SNP genotypes for about three fifths of the roughly 670 donors and used that subset as a discovery cohort.

Results the study describes overall, beyond this receptor: V-gene and J-gene trimming of TCR beta chains was associated with a missense DCLRE1C variant in a later genetic analysis, and the association was replicated in an independent cohort. In an earlier analysis of 587 of the donors, most TCR beta V segments appeared in productive rearrangements about 87% or about 30% of the time, broadly matching IMGT annotations. The authors suggested that the approach could potentially be generalized to other disease states and immunological phenotypes. A cluster of highly shared sequence variants was judged likely to represent a technical artifact of the sequencing pipeline. Three of the identified cytomegalovirus-associated TCR beta chains were confirmed in vitro to be specific for cytomegalovirus antigens. Linkage disequilibrium might explain the correlated functional status among segregating V segments, but an unknown experimental factor could not be ruled out. In a later analysis, most CMV-associated TCR beta chains were found to appear HLA-restricted, with HLA associations seemingly driven largely by CMV exposure. The 87-base-pair reads could not distinguish some IMGT-functional V segments, including TRBV6-2 and TRBV6-3, so those segments were excluded. Because counts were too low, more than 15 rarely observed V segments, including chromosome 9 orphons, were excluded from the earlier analysis of roughly 580 of the donors. In a later analysis, the rate of TCR association differed among HLA loci, with DRB1 alleles having the most associated TCRs and HLA-C alleles having the fewest. A further reported finding was that TCR beta sequences accurately predicted the HLA-A and HLA-B alleles for most subjects in the first cohort. For the cohort, immune exposure information was limited to CMV serostatus. Specific HLA alleles were associated with over 15,000 TCR beta sequences at a false discovery rate of 0.05 in a later analysis. The study gave a list of 150 to 200 TCR beta chains associated with cytomegalovirus. The classifier was reported to diagnose cytomegalovirus status with high specificity and sensitivity in both the original and validation cohorts. When HLA alleles, especially DR and DQ, strongly co-occurred, attributing TCR associations to individual alleles was difficult. Most TCR sequences were seen in very few donors, while some public TCRs were found in many individuals. In this cohort, only TCR beta chains were sequenced, and detectable features were limited by the absence of alpha or paired-chain data. Several of the top co-occurrence clusters appeared to be linked to parvovirus B19, influenza, CMV and Epstein-Barr virus, according to a later analysis. Presence/absence analyses assumed roughly uniform sequencing depth across donors, an assumption that may not hold. HLA typing was unavailable for some donors at each locus, so association tests used only the typed subset. In a later analysis, HLA-associated TCR beta chains showed more clonal expansion and lower generation probabilities than non-associated chains that were equally common. A later genetic analysis reported fewer N-insertions in productive TCRs among donors in an Asian-associated ancestry cluster than the roughly 620-donor mean.

Libraries were prepared through the immunoSEQ multiplex PCR assay. For the multiplex PCR, a mixture combining 60 forward primers for TCR Vbeta segments and 13 reverse primers for TCR Jbeta segments was used. A multiplex PCR assay on genomic DNA amplified the CDR3 region of rearranged TCR beta genes. Amplified TCR beta libraries were sequenced as 87-base-pair reads on the Illumina HiSeq System. The original pipeline was this. A later analysis counted about 80 million unique TCR beta chains across the 550 to 750 repertoires, and some 11 million of these chains were shared by at least two donors. To remove PCR and sequencing errors, raw reads were error-corrected and collapsed into unique sequences using a nearest-neighbor algorithm that merged closely related sequences. V, D and J gene segments were assigned by aligning CDR3 sequences to IMGT reference sequences. Each retained sequence needed at least a six-nucleotide match to both a V gene segment and a J gene segment. Rearrangements were called productive when the CDR3 lacked stop codons and stayed in frame with V and J; all others were non-productive. CDR3 was defined according to IMGT convention as the region running from the second conserved V-encoded cysteine to the conserved J-encoded phenylalanine. The earlier analysis of some 600 of the donors excluded sequences that lacked an unambiguous match to a single V gene segment. In an earlier analysis of 450 to 700 of the donors, V segments were called functional above 56.7% productive rearrangements and were called segregating when the between-donor standard deviation exceeded 5%. A statistical classification framework was built for diagnosing cytomegalovirus status from the catalog of TCR beta chain sequences. In a later analysis, V and J genes were assigned by comparing TCR nucleotide sequences against IMGT/GENE-DB human TR gene sequences. In a later analysis, CDR3 sequences and most-parsimonious VDJ recombination scenarios were assigned using the TCRdist pipeline. In a later analysis, every TCR beta chain was defined by the combination of its CDR3 amino acid sequence and its V-gene family, and reads without a unique V-gene family were dropped. As a way to deal with suspected cross-contamination and a sequencing artifact, a later analysis dropped 640 or so nucleotide sequences that were highly shared and had low generation probability. In a later analysis, a clonal expansion index for each public chain was calculated from normalized within-repertoire ranks of inferred template counts. In a later analysis, generation probabilities were computed with a VDJ recombination model fitted to out-of-frame rearrangements, and the resulting probabilities were checked against IGoR. A later analysis scored TCR-TCR, TCR-HLA and TCR-CMV co-occurrence with hypergeometric tests, applying a repertoire-size bias correction to TCR pairs. False discovery rates were estimated in a later analysis by permuting HLA or CMV assignments 20 times. In a later analysis, co-occurring TCRs were grouped with DBSCAN, and TCRdist sequence similarity was added when clustering was performed within HLA-allele-positive subsets. Co-occurrence clustering excluded repertoires with fewer than 30,000 or more than 120,000 public chains, plus five with anomalous nucleotide sharing. TCRdb carries this immuneACCESS record with in-frame sequences only. Its versions omit some clonotypes, under half of them owing to an unresolved V gene in the studies checked, with the rest unexplained. V and J calls and clone size are copied from that table; D and trimming were computed from the DNA. The sample's table lists a count of about 84,000 clones. Approximately 0.63% of the sample is in the top ten clones.

A word on this clone: The specificity of this receptor is unknown.

The cohort was made up of roughly 670 healthy bone marrow donors. Cohort members were all nominally healthy when sampled, although unrecorded immune exposures were likely present. The donor tested CMV seronegative, placing the donor among the 352 seronegative members of the cohort. A peripheral blood sample was provided by each donor, and peripheral blood mononuclear cells were used for TCR beta sequencing. The Qiagen DNeasy Blood Extraction Kit was used to extract genomic DNA from the blood cell samples. From the germline V gene, CDR1 is SGHAT and CDR2 is FQNNGV. The germline V and J ends show losses of 8 bases and 5 bases respectively, and no gene match explains 5 bases of the junction. The CDR3 goes from the cysteine to the phenylalanine over 13 residues. This entry keeps only the CDR3 DNA: 39 bases, framed from base 1.

The sequence came from a man in his fifties in good health and CMV-seronegative. Sequencing was performed on PBMCs. The rearrangement joined TRBV11-2 to TRBJ1-1; 10 junctional bases match TRBD1. The CDR3 protein sequence reads: CASGGQGRTEAFF. The DNA sequence is given as TGTGCCAGCGGGGGACAGGGGCGGACTGAAGCTTTCTTT.